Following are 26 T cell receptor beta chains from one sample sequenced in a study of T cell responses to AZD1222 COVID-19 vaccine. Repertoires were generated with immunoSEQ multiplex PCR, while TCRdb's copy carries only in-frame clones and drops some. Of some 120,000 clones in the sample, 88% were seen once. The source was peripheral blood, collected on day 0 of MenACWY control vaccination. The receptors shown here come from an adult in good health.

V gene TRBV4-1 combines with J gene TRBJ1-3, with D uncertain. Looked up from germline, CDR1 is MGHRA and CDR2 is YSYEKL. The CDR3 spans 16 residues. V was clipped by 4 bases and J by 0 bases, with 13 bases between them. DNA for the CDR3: TGCGCCAGCAGCCTTGATTCTGCTGGCTCTGGAAACACCATATATTTT. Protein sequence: CASSLDSAGSGNTIYF.

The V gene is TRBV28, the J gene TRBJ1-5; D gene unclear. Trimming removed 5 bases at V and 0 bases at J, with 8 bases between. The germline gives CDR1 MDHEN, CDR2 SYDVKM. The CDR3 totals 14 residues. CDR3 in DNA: TGTGCCAGCAGTATTCTAAATAGCAATCAGCCCCAGCATTTT. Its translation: CASSILNSNQPQHF.

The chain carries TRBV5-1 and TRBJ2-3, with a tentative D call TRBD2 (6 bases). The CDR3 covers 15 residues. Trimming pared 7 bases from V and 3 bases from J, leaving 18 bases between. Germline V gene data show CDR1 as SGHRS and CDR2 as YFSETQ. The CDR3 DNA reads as TGCGCCAGCTCAAATCGGGCCAGCGGGACAGATACGCAGTATTTT. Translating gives CASSNRASGTDTQYF.

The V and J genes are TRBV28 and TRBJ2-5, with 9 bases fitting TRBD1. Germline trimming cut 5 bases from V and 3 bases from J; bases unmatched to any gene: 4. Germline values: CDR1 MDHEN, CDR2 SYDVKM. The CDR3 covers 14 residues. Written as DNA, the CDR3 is TGTGCCAGCAGTCCCCGGACAGGGGAAGAGACCCAGTACTTC. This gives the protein CASSPRTGEETQYF. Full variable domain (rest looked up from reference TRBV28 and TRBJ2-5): DVKVTQSSRYLVKRTGEKVFLECVQDMDHENMFWYRQDPGLGLRLIYFSYDVKMKEKGDIPEGYSVSREKKERFSLILESASTNQTSMYLCASSPRTGEETQYFGPGTRLLVL.

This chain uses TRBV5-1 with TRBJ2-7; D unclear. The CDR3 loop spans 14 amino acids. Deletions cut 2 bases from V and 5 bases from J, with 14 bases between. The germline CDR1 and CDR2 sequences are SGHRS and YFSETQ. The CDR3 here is CASSLQVTSDEQYF. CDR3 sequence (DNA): TGCGCCAGCAGCTTACAAGTAACAAGCGACGAGCAGTACTTC.

CDR3: CASKDSTTLDTQYF. As DNA, the CDR3 is TGCGCCAGCAAGGACTCAACCACTTTGGATACGCAGTATTTT. This chain joins TRBV5-1 and TRBJ2-3; D possibly corresponds to TRBD2 (5 bases). CDR1 is SGHRS and CDR2 is YFSETQ in the germline V gene. The CDR3 covers 14 residues. Trimming removed 6 bases from V and 6 bases from J, with 17 bases in between.

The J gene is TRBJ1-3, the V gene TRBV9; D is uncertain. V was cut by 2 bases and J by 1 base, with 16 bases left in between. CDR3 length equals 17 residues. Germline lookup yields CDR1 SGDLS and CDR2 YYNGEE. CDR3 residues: CASSVEGRPDSGNTIYF. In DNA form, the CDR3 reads TGTGCCAGCAGCGTTGAGGGTAGGCCCGATTCTGGAAACACCATATATTTT.

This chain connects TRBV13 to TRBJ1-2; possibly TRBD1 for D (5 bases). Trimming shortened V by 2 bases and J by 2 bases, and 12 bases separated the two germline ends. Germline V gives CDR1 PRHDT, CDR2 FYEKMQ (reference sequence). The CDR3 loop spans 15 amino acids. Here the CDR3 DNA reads TGTGCCAGCAGCTTACTGGGGGAAGAGAACTATGGCTACACCTTC. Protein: CASSLLGEENYGYTF.

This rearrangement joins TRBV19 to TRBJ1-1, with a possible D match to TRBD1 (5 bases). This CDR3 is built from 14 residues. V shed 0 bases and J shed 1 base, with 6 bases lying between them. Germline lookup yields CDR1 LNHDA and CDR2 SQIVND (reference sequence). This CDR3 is CASSIDQGNTEAFF. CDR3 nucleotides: TGTGCCAGTAGTATAGATCAGGGGAACACTGAAGCTTTCTTT.

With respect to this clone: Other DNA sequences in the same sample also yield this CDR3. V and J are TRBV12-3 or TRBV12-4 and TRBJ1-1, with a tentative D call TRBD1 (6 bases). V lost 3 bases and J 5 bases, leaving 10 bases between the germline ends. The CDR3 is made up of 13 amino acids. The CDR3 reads CASSLGGGTEAFF. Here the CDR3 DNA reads TGTGCCAGCAGTTTGGGGGGCGGAACTGAAGCTTTCTTT.

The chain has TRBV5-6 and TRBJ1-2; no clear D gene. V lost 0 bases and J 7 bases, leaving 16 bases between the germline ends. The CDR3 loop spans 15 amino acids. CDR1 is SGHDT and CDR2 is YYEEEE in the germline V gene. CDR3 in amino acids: CASSLDTVPLGGYTF. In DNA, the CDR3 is TGTGCCAGCAGCTTGGATACAGTCCCCCTGGGTGGCTACACCTTC.

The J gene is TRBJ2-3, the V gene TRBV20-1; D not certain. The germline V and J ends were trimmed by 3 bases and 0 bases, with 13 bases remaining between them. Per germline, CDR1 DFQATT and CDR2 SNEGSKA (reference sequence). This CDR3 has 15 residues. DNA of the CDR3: TGCAGTGCTAGTCAAAGGGCCGGGAGCACAGATACGCAGTATTTT. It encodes CSASQRAGSTDTQYF.

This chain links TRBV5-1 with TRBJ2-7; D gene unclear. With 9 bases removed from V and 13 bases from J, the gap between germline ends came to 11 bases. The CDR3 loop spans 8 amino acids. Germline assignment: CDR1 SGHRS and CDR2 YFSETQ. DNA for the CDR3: TGCGCCACCCAGACCCCCTACTTC. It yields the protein CATQTPYF.

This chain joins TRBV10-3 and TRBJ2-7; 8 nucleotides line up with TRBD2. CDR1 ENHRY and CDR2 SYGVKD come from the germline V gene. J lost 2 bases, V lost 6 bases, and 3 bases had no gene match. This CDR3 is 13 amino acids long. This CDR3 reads CAISAGGAYEQYF. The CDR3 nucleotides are TGTGCCATCAGCGCCGGGGGGGCCTACGAGCAGTACTTC.

CDR3 in amino acids: CASGRGAETEAFF. Here the CDR3 DNA reads TGTGCCAGCGGACGAGGGGCCGAGACTGAAGCTTTCTTT. This chain connects TRBV5-4 to TRBJ1-1, with a possible D match to TRBD1 (5 bases). The CDR3 is made up of 13 amino acids. CDR1 is SGHNT, CDR2 YYREEE, per germline (reference sequence). V gave up 7 bases and J gave up 5 bases, with 15 bases separating them.

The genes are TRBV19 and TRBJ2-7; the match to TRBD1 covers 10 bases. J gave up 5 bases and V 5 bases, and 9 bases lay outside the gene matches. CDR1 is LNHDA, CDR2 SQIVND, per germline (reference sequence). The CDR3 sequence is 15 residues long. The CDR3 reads CASSQRTGGVHEQYF. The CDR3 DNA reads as TGTGCCAGTAGTCAGAGGACAGGGGGAGTCCACGAGCAGTACTTC.

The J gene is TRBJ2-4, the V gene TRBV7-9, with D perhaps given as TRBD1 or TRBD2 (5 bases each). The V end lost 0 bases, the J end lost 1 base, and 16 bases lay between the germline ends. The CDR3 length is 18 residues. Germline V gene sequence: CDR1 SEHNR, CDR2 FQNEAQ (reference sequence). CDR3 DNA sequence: TGTGCCAGCAGCTTAGCCCTGTCGGGGCTTGGGGCCAAAAACATTCAGTACTTC. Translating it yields CASSLALSGLGAKNIQYF.

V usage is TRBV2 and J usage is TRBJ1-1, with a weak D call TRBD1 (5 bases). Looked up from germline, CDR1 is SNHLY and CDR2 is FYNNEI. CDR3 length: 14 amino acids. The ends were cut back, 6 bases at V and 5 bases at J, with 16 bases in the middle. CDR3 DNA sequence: TGTGCCAGCAGACAAACAGGTGTGGGAACTGAAGCTTTCTTT. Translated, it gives CASRQTGVGTEAFF.

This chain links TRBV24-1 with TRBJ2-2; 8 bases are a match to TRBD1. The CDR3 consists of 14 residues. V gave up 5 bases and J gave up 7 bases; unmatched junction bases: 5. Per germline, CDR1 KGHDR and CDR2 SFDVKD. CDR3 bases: TGTGCCACCAGTGGGACAGGGATCGGCGGGGAGCTGTTTTTT. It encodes CATSGTGIGGELFF.

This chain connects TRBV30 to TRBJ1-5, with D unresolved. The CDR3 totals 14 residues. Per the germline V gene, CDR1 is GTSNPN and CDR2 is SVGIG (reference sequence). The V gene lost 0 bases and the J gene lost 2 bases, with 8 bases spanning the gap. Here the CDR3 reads CAWSVGIGNQPQHF. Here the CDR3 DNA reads TGTGCCTGGAGTGTAGGCATAGGCAATCAGCCCCAGCATTTT.

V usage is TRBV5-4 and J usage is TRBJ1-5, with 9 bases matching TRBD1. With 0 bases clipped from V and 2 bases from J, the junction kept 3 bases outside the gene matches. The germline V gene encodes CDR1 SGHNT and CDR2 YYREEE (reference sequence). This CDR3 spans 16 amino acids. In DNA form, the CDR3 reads TGTGCCAGCAGCTTGGACGGACAGGGGCGCAATCAGCCCCAGCATTTT. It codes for CASSLDGQGRNQPQHF.

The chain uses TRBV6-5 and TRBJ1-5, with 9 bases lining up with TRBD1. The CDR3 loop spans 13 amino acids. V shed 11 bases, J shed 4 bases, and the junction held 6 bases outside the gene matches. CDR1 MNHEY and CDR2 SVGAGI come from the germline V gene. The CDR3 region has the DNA TGTGCCGGGGGACAGGGTAGTAATCAGCCCCAGCATTTT. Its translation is CAGGQGSNQPQHF.

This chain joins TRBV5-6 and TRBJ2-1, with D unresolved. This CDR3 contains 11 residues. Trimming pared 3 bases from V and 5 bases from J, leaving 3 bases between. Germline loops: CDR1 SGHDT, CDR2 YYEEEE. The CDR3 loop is CASSYNNEQFF. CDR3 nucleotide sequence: TGTGCCAGCAGCTACAACAATGAGCAGTTCTTC.

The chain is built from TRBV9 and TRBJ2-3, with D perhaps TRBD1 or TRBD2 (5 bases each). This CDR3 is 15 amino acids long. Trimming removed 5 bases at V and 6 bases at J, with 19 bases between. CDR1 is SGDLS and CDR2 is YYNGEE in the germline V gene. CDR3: CASSPGTAVGDTQYF. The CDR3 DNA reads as TGTGCCAGCAGTCCTGGGACCGCCGTAGGGGATACGCAGTATTTT.

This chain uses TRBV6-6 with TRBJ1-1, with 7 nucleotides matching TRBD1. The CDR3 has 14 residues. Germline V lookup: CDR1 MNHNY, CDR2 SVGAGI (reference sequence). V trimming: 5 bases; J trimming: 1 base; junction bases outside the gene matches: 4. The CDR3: CASSPRDRNTEAFF. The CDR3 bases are TGTGCCAGCAGTCCCCGGGACAGGAACACTGAAGCTTTCTTT.

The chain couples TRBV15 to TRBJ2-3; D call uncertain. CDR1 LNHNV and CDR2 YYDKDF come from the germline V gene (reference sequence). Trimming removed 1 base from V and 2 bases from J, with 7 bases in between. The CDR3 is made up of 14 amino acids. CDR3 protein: CATSRGVHTDTQYF. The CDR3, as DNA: TGTGCCACCAGCAGAGGGGTTCACACAGATACGCAGTATTTT.